These 9 T cell receptor beta chains came from one sample sequenced in a study of T cell changes during pregnancy in multiple sclerosis. Profiled with immunoSEQ multiplex PCR; TCRdb holds only in-frame clones, not every one. The table lists some 110,000 clones, 92% of them singletons, with 1.5% to 1.9% in the top ten. The sequences come from peripheral blood, collected in the third trimester of pregnancy. The receptor source for this set is a female donor with multiple sclerosis, enrolled in a pregnancy study.

V is TRBV9 and J is TRBJ1-2, with a weak D call TRBD1 (6 bases). V was clipped by 4 bases and J by 5 bases, with 12 bases between them. Looked up from germline, CDR1 is SGDLS and CDR2 is YYNGEE. This CDR3 is 13 amino acids long. The CDR3 nucleotides are TGTGCCAGCAGCCACAGGGCTGGGTATGGCTACACCTTC. Translated: CASSHRAGYGYTF.

This chain links TRBV9 with TRBJ2-2; D may be TRBD1 (5 bases). V was clipped by 4 bases and J by 0 bases, with 13 bases between them. The CDR3 is 16 residues long. Germline V CDR1 and CDR2: SGDLS, YYNGEE. As DNA, the CDR3 is TGTGCCAGCAGCCCCTCCAAGACAGCGAACACCGGGGAGCTGTTTTTT. Its protein product is CASSPSKTANTGELFF.

The chain recombines TRBV19 with TRBJ2-1; 15 bases are a match to TRBD2. The CDR3 loop spans 15 amino acids. The germline gives CDR1 LNHDA, CDR2 SQIVND (reference sequence). After removal of 7 bases from V and 10 bases from J, the junction contained 8 bases not matched to a gene. Here the CDR3 reads CASTGTSGGYGEQFF. In nucleotides, the CDR3 is TGTGCCAGTACCGGGACTAGCGGGGGGTACGGGGAGCAGTTCTTC.

Written as DNA, the CDR3 is TGTGCCTGGAGTGCCAAGTTCCCTCGGGACAGGGGGAATCATGGCTACACCTTC. This codes for CAWSAKFPRDRGNHGYTF. The chain uses TRBV30 and TRBJ1-2; 11 bases match TRBD1. Looked up from germline, CDR1 is GTSNPN and CDR2 is SVGIG (reference sequence). The trim removed 1 base at V and 6 bases at J, leaving 16 bases unmatched. CDR3 length equals 18 residues.

The chain recombines TRBV10-3 with TRBJ2-3; D possibly corresponds to TRBD2 (6 bases). The V end was cut by 6 bases, the J end by 1 base, with 11 bases between. Per the germline V gene, CDR1 is ENHRY and CDR2 is SYGVKD. This CDR3 has 14 amino acids. CDR3 residues: CAIRRGGGTDTQYF. In nucleotides, the CDR3 is TGTGCCATCAGGAGGGGCGGGGGCACAGATACGCAGTATTTT.

The chain has TRBV4-2 and TRBJ2-5; D unresolved. Looked up from germline, CDR1 is LGHNA and CDR2 is YNFKEQ. Trimming took off 0 bases at V and 2 bases at J, with 10 bases between the two ends. The CDR3 has 15 residues. The CDR3 DNA is TGTGCCAGCAGCCAAGAAGCAGCGAGACAAGAGACCCAGTACTTC. Protein: CASSQEAARQETQYF.

The rearrangement links TRBV19 to TRBJ2-7; TRBD2 agrees at 7 bases. Trimming took 3 bases from V and 5 from J; bases not matched to a gene: 7. Germline V lookup: CDR1 LNHDA, CDR2 SQIVND (reference sequence). This CDR3 spans 14 amino acids. In DNA, the CDR3 is TGTGCCAGTAGTATTGCCCGGGGGGAAGACGAGCAGTACTTC. Translation: CASSIARGEDEQYF.

The rearrangement links TRBV7-9 to TRBJ2-5; D gene ambiguous. Looked up from germline, CDR1 is SEHNR and CDR2 is FQNEAQ (reference sequence). The CDR3 has 15 amino acids. Trimming cost V 5 bases and J 0 bases, with 13 bases left between them. The CDR3 DNA follows: TGTGCCAGCAGCCAGTTCGCAGTGTACCAAGAGACCCAGTACTTC. Its translation: CASSQFAVYQETQYF.

J is TRBJ1-3 and V is TRBV21-1; the table calls TRBD1, which could not be checked here. TRBV21-1 is a documented pseudogene. This CDR3 region has 13 residues. The CDR3 sequence is CASIRGSGNTIYF. The CDR3 DNA reads as TGTGCCAGCATAAGGGGCTCTGGAAACACCATATATTTT.